Described below is a single T cell receptor (beta chain) sequence and its context. The target antigen is unknown. Assay used: immunoSEQ multiplex PCR; TCRdb lists only in-frame clones, some missing. Among hundreds of thousands of clones listed, about 96% were seen once. The CDR3 loop spans 12 amino acids. V was cut by 7 bases and J by 4 bases, with 10 bases left in between. Germline V gene data show CDR1 as MDHEN and CDR2 as SYDVKM. The sample belongs to a study of shared clonotypes between healthy human individuals. Donors, healthy HIV-negative adults, lacked recent acute infections or vaccinations. CD8 memory fractions consisted of CD45RO+ and CCR7-negative CD45RA+ TemRA cells together. General study results and limits: Non-shared clonotypes had lower generation probabilities than those shared by all four donors.

This clonotype was obtained from a man aged 30 to 39 in good health. The sample taken for sequencing was memory CD8+ T cells sorted from blood. Sample subset: CD45RO+ cells pooled with CCR7-negative TemRA cells. V usage is TRBV28 and J usage is TRBJ1-2; D perhaps matches TRBD1 (5 bases). The CDR3 DNA follows: TGTGCCAGCAAGGGACCCAGCTATGGCTACACCTTC. This sequence encodes CASKGPSYGYTF.